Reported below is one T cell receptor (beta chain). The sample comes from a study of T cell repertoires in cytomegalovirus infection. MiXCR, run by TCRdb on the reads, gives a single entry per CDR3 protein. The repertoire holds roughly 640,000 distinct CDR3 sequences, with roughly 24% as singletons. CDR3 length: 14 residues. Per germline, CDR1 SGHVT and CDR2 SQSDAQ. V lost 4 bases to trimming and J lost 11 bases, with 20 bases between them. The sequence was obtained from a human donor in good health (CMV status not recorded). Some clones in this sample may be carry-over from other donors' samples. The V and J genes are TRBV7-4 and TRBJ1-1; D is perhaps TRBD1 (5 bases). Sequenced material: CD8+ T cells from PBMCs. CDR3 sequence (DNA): TGTGCCAGCAGCTCACTTAGGGTTGGGACGGGGGCTTTCTTT. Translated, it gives CASSSLRVGTGAFF.